Shown below are 5 T cell receptor beta chains from a single sample sequenced in a study of blood T cell repertoires in COVID-19. Method: immunoSEQ multiplex PCR; TCRdb's copy keeps in-frame clones and lacks some. The repertoire holds about 480,000 clones, with 75% to 90% as singletons. The sample comprised PBMCs or T cells enriched from blood (not recorded which). The receptors come from a woman aged 55-69 years who had recovered from COVID-19.

The V gene is TRBV11-2, the J gene TRBJ2-7; a weak D match, TRBD1 (5 bases). Germline V gives CDR1 SGHAT, CDR2 FQNNGV. V was trimmed by 1 base and J by 0 bases, leaving 10 bases between them. This CDR3 contains 15 residues. The CDR3 reads CASSLVGHASYEQYF. For the CDR3, the DNA is TGTGCCAGCAGCTTAGTTGGACACGCCTCCTACGAGCAGTACTTC.

This chain connects TRBV18 to TRBJ2-1, with TRBD1 matching over 7 bases. Unmatched junction bases numbered 6, after V lost 0 bases and J lost 7 bases. Germline assignment: CDR1 KGHSH and CDR2 LQKENI. The length of the CDR3 is 15 residues. Written as DNA, the CDR3 is TGTGCCAGCTCACCACCAACAGGGGTCAGAAATGAGCAGTTCTTC. This translates into CASSPPTGVRNEQFF.

This rearrangement joins TRBV7-2 to TRBJ1-4; D may be TRBD1 (6 bases). V shed 6 bases and J shed 8 bases, with 16 bases lying between them. CDR1 is SGHTA and CDR2 is FQGNSA in the germline V gene. The CDR3 totals 14 residues. The CDR3 DNA follows: TGTGCCAGCAGAAGGGGGGGGTTAGGAGAAAAACTGTTTTTT. It yields the protein CASRRGGLGEKLFF. Together with reference TRBV7-2 and TRBJ1-4, the CDR3 gives the full variable domain: GAGVSQSPSNKVTEKGKDVELRCDPISGHTALYWYRQSLGQGLEFLIYFQGNSAPDKSGLPSDRFSAERTGGSVSTLTIQRTQQEDSAVYLCASRRGGLGEKLFFGSGTQLSVL.

This chain joins TRBV27 and TRBJ1-5; D remains unclear. The CDR3 is 13 residues long. Germline loops: CDR1 MNHEY, CDR2 SMNVEV (reference sequence). DNA for the CDR3: TGTGTGGCGGGCGGTCAAGGCAATCAGCCCCAGCATTTT. It translates to CVAGGQGNQPQHF.

V gene TRBV9 combines with J gene TRBJ1-4, with TRBD1 as a possible D gene (5 bases). Trimming pared 4 bases from V and 7 bases from J, leaving 17 bases between. The germline V gene encodes CDR1 SGDLS and CDR2 YYNGEE. The CDR3 has 15 amino acids. Here the CDR3 reads CASSPRPSQGEKLFF. In nucleotides, the CDR3 is TGTGCCAGCAGCCCCCGTCCAAGCCAGGGTGAAAAACTGTTTTTT.